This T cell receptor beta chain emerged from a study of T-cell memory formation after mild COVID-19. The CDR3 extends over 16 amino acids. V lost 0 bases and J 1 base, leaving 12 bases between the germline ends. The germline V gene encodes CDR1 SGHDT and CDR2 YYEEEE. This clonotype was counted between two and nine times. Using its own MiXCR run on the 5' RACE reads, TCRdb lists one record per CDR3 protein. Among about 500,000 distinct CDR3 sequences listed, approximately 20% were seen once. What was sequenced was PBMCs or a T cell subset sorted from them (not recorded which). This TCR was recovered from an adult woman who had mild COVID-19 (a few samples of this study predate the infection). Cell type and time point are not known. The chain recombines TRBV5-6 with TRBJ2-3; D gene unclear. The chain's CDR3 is CASSLANAWGTDTQYF. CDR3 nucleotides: TGTGCCAGCAGCTTGGCCAATGCGTGGGGCACAGATACGCAGTATTTT.